This T cell receptor beta chain originates from a study of blood T cell repertoires in COVID-19. Study summary: The samples span acute and convalescent COVID-19 from the United States, Italy and Spain.

From germline, CDR1 is SGHAT and CDR2 FQNNGV. The length of the CDR3 is 16 residues. Trimming took off 2 bases at V and 4 bases at J, with 14 bases between the two ends. The assay was immunoSEQ multiplex PCR, and TCRdb's table has in-frame clones only and misses some. Here the sample spans approximately 150,000 clones, approximately 86% being singletons. The TCR comes from a man aged 65-85 years with acute or convalescent COVID-19. The J gene is TRBJ2-2, the V gene TRBV11-2, with D maybe TRBD2 (6 bases). The sample comprised peripheral blood. CDR3 loop: CASSLFETRVTGELFF. Here the CDR3 DNA reads TGTGCCAGCAGCTTATTCGAGACTAGGGTCACCGGGGAGCTGTTTTTT.